A selection of T cell receptor beta chains follows, all from one sample in a study of blood T cell repertoires in COVID-19. The table came from immunoSEQ multiplex PCR; TCRdb's copy has only in-frame clones and leaves some out. The sample carries around 95,000 clones, roughly 92% recorded once. Sequences were obtained from peripheral blood. These receptors all come from a man between 50 and 59 years old with active COVID-19. Both conserved end residues are part of each CDR3. Each record gives: V gene, clone size, D gene, J gene, CDR3 DNA, CDR3 protein. The D gene is left open where the match is weak. Clone size is not always given. Where it is, it says once, few, many or a class for expanded clones.

V gene: TRBV7-2; clone size: NA; D gene: TRBD1; J gene: TRBJ1-3; CDR3 DNA: TGTGCCAGCAGCGGGGGACAGGGGACTTACTCTGGAAACACCATATATTTT; CDR3 protein: CASSGGQGTYSGNTIYF
V gene: TRBV9; clone size: NA; D gene: NA; J gene: TRBJ1-1; CDR3 DNA: TGTGCCAGCAGCGTATCACAGTTGAACACTGAAGCTTTCTTT; CDR3 protein: CASSVSQLNTEAFF
V gene: TRBV24-1; clone size: NA; D gene: TRBD1; J gene: TRBJ2-5; CDR3 DNA: TGTGCCACCAGTGGGCAGGGGGTCTCGCAAGAGACCCAGTACTTC; CDR3 protein: CATSGQGVSQETQYF
V gene: TRBV5-1; clone size: NA; D gene: TRBD2; J gene: TRBJ2-7; CDR3 DNA: TGCGCCAGCAGCTTTGGCGATGTCGGGGGGGCCGGGGACGAGCAGTACTTC; CDR3 protein: CASSFGDVGGAGDEQYF
V gene: TRBV3-1/TRBV3-2; clone size: NA; D gene: TRBD1; J gene: TRBJ1-6; CDR3 DNA: TGTGCCAGCAGCCAAGGGCTACCTGTTACAGGGGGGAATTCACCCCTCCACTTT; CDR3 protein: CASSQGLPVTGGNSPLHF
V gene: TRBV7-9; clone size: once; D gene: TRBD1; J gene: TRBJ1-2; CDR3 DNA: TGTGCCAGCAGCTTAGAAGGATTGGCAGGGGGCGGCTACACCTTC; CDR3 protein: CASSLEGLAGGGYTF
V gene: TRBV4-2; clone size: NA; D gene: NA; J gene: TRBJ2-1; CDR3 DNA: TGTGCCAGCAGCCAAGATATGAATAGCGGCTCCTACAATGAGCAGTTCTTC; CDR3 protein: CASSQDMNSGSYNEQFF
V gene: TRBV5-1; clone size: NA; D gene: NA; J gene: TRBJ2-5; CDR3 DNA: TGCGCCAGCAGCTTGGTACCCAGATCGCAAGAGACCCAGTACTTC; CDR3 protein: CASSLVPRSQETQYF
V gene: TRBV7-9; clone size: few; D gene: TRBD1; J gene: TRBJ1-2; CDR3 DNA: TGTGCCAGCAGCTACAGGGGGAGCTATGGCTACACCTTC; CDR3 protein: CASSYRGSYGYTF
V gene: TRBV18; clone size: NA; D gene: NA; J gene: TRBJ2-5; CDR3 DNA: TGTGCCAGCTCACCTCAACGGGAGACCCAGTACTTC; CDR3 protein: CASSPQRETQYF
V gene: TRBV18; clone size: NA; D gene: TRBD1; J gene: TRBJ2-2; CDR3 DNA: TGTGCCAGCTCACAAGGGGGCGCGAACACCGGGGAGCTGTTTTTT; CDR3 protein: CASSQGGANTGELFF
V gene: TRBV5-6; clone size: NA; D gene: NA; J gene: TRBJ1-2; CDR3 DNA: TGTGCCAGCAGCTTGGTAGTCATGAGAAACTATGGCTACACCTTC; CDR3 protein: CASSLVVMRNYGYTF
V gene: TRBV5-1; clone size: NA; D gene: NA; J gene: TRBJ1-4; CDR3 DNA: TGCGCCAGCAGCTCCCCGACAGCGGGGGAAAAACTGTTTTTT; CDR3 protein: CASSSPTAGEKLFF
V gene: TRBV18; clone size: NA; D gene: TRBD1; J gene: TRBJ1-5; CDR3 DNA: TGTGCCAGCTCACCTACCGGGACAGATAGCAATCAGCCCCAGCATTTT; CDR3 protein: CASSPTGTDSNQPQHF
V gene: TRBV5-1; clone size: NA; D gene: NA; J gene: TRBJ1-6; CDR3 DNA: TGCGCCAGCAGCTTGGGGCAGGCAACTAATTCACCCCTCCACTTT; CDR3 protein: CASSLGQATNSPLHF
V gene: TRBV9; clone size: NA; D gene: NA; J gene: TRBJ2-5; CDR3 DNA: TGTGCCAGCAGCCCTCATCAGGTACAAGAGACCCAGTACTTC; CDR3 protein: CASSPHQVQETQYF